This T cell receptor (beta chain) emerged from a study of T cell repertoires in cytomegalovirus infection. About the study: CMV infection plus the matching HLA type was flagged by public TCR beta signatures. Study conclusions and caveats: Across the ex vivo response, the dominant clonotypes were HLA-C-restricted CMV-specific TCR beta clonotypes. Pooled public TCR beta family frequency picked out CMV carriers with the relevant HLA.

Germline values: CDR1 ENHRY, CDR2 SYGVKD. Trimming shortened V by 0 bases and J by 9 bases, and 12 bases separated the two germline ends. CDR3 length equals 14 residues. Each CDR3 protein gets one entry after TCRdb re-called the reads with MiXCR. The data show about 130,000 distinct CDR3 sequences, 20% to 30% seen once. To note about this clonotype: No antigen is known for it.

The sequenced material came from PBMCs, sequenced either directly or after in vitro stimulation (not recorded which). The receptor's source is a human donor in good health (CMV status not recorded). Some clones in this sample may be carry-over from other donors' samples. This rearrangement joins TRBV10-3 to TRBJ1-5; tentatively, D is TRBD1 (6 bases). The CDR3 here is CAISESQGQTPQHF. In DNA form, the CDR3 reads TGTGCCATCAGTGAGTCTCAAGGACAGACGCCCCAGCATTTT.